This is a list of T cell receptor beta chains from one sample in a study of blood T cell repertoires in COVID-19. TCRdb keeps only in-frame clones here, not all; method: immunoSEQ multiplex PCR. The top ten clones hold 3.2% of a sample with over 400,000 clones, approximately 85% of them seen once. The sequencing sample was made of peripheral blood. Receptor source: a human donor in a cohort sampled during active COVID-19. Each CDR3 is given with its conserved first and last residue. The D gene is left open where the match is weak. The size entry is marked missing in some rows and otherwise reads once, few, many or a size class.

NA | TRBJ1-3 | TRBV27 | NA | CASSLEPEYGISLSGNTIYF | TGTGCCAGCAGTTTAGAGCCTGAATACGGTATCTCTCTCTCTGGAAACACCATATATTTT
TRBD1 | TRBJ1-1 | TRBV6-6 | NA | CASSPPGQGRLNTEAFF | TGTGCCAGCAGTCCTCCGGGACAGGGGCGACTGAACACTGAAGCTTTCTTT
NA | TRBJ1-5 | TRBV28 | NA | CASRGANQPQHF | TGTGCCAGCAGGGGGGCCAATCAGCCCCAGCATTTT
NA | TRBJ1-5 | TRBV21-1 | NA | CASSKCARAWIQPQHF | TGTGCCAGCAGCAAATGCGCTAGAGCTTGGATCCAGCCCCAGCATTTT
NA | TRBJ1-6 | TRBV5-6 | NA | CASRSSYNSPLHF | TGTGCCAGCAGGAGCTCCTATAATTCACCCCTCCACTTT
NA | TRBJ2-2 | TRBV24-1 | NA | CATARSGSGGELFF | TGTGCCACCGCGAGGAGTGGTTCCGGCGGGGAGCTGTTTTTT
TRBD2 | TRBJ2-1 | TRBV2 | NA | CASTNTPSGSVYNEQFF | TGTGCCAGCACCAATACCCCTAGCGGGAGTGTATACAATGAGCAGTTCTTC
NA | TRBJ2-7 | TRBV7-7 | NA | CASSSYGSVPYEQYF | TGTGCTAGCAGCTCTTACGGGAGCGTACCTTACGAGCAGTACTTC
TRBD2 | TRBJ2-3 | TRBV7-3 | NA | CASSPMGLGNTDTQYF | TGTGCCAGCAGCCCTATGGGACTAGGAAACACAGATACGCAGTATTTT
NA | TRBJ1-2 | TRBV27 | NA | CASSLRGGYGYTF | TGTGCCAGCAGTTTAAGGGGAGGCTATGGCTACACCTTC
NA | TRBJ2-2 | TRBV19 | NA | CASSILASLGTGELFF | TGTGCCAGTAGTATTCTTGCTAGCTTAGGAACCGGGGAGCTGTTTTTT
NA | TRBJ1-2 | TRBV15 | NA | CATSRAFINYGYTF | TGTGCCACCAGCAGAGCGTTTATAAACTATGGCTACACCTTC
TRBD1 | TRBJ1-2 | TRBV5-6 | NA | CASSLDRGSRGYTF | TGTGCCAGCAGCTTGGACAGGGGTTCCCGTGGCTACACCTTC
NA | TRBJ1-1 | TRBV18 | few | CASSPPVGDTEAFF | TGTGCCAGCTCACCACCGGTAGGGGACACTGAAGCTTTCTTT
NA | TRBJ2-7 | TRBV28 | NA | CASSYEGTTYEQYF | TGTGCCAGCAGTTATGAGGGAACAACCTACGAGCAGTACTTC
TRBD1 | TRBJ1-6 | TRBV5-1 | few | CASSPGQVDNSPLHF | TGCGCCAGCAGCCCAGGACAGGTAGATAATTCACCCCTCCACTTT
NA | TRBJ1-5 | TRBV6-2/TRBV6-3 | NA | CASSHPGGNQPQHF | TGTGCCAGCAGTCACCCAGGGGGCAATCAGCCCCAGCATTTT
NA | TRBJ1-2 | TRBV12-3/TRBV12-4 | NA | CASSLKGNYGYTF | TGTGCCAGCAGTTTAAAGGGGAACTATGGCTACACCTTC
NA | TRBJ1-6 | TRBV19 | NA | CASSQGGNNSPLHF | TGTGCCAGTAGTCAGGGAGGGAATAATTCACCCCTCCACTTT
TRBD1 | TRBJ2-5 | TRBV7-9 | NA | CASSLLQGAGETQYF | TGTGCCAGCAGCTTGCTCCAGGGGGCTGGGGAGACCCAGTACTTC
NA | TRBJ1-1 | TRBV5-5 | NA | CASSFTEGTEAFF | TGTGCCAGCAGCTTCACGGAGGGCACTGAAGCTTTCTTT
NA | TRBJ2-7 | TRBV25-1 | NA | CASSGSGLWSEQYF | TGTGCCAGCAGTGGATCGGGACTTTGGAGCGAGCAGTACTTC
TRBD2 | TRBJ2-7 | TRBV4-2 | NA | CASSPPSGRTYF | TGTGCCAGCAGTCCCCCTAGCGGGAGGACGTACTTC
TRBD1 | TRBJ1-4 | TRBV3-1/TRBV3-2 | NA | CASSQTGTPEKLFF | TGTGCCAGCAGCCAGACAGGGACCCCTGAAAAACTGTTTTTT
NA | TRBJ1-3 | TRBV30 | once | CASPRSGNTIYF | TGTGCCTCCCCCCGCTCTGGAAACACCATATATTTT
NA | TRBJ2-5 | TRBV5-1 | NA | CASSGYRVQGETQYF | TGCGCCAGCAGCGGTTACAGGGTCCAAGGGGAGACCCAGTACTTC
TRBD2 | TRBJ2-7 | TRBV6-5 | NA | CASSYRLAEVDEQYF | TGTGCCAGCAGTTACAGGCTAGCGGAGGTGGACGAGCAGTACTTC
TRBD2 | TRBJ2-3 | TRBV7-3 | NA | CASGELAQKADTQYF | TGTGCCAGCGGCGAACTAGCGCAAAAGGCAGATACGCAGTATTTT
NA | TRBJ2-1 | TRBV10-3 | NA | CAISGEALSAAYEQFF | TGTGCCATCAGTGGTGAGGCCCTAAGTGCGGCCTATGAGCAGTTCTTC
TRBD2 | TRBJ2-1 | TRBV6-2/TRBV6-3 | once | CASSYPRTSGVGEQFF | TGTGCCAGCAGTTATCCGAGGACTAGCGGGGTTGGTGAGCAGTTCTTC
NA | TRBJ1-1 | TRBV29-1 | NA | CSISGERDTEAFF | TGCAGCATTTCGGGGGAGAGGGACACTGAAGCTTTCTTT
NA | TRBJ1-6 | TRBV7-9 | few | CASSLAISPLHF | TGTGCCAGCAGCTTAGCTATTTCACCCCTCCACTTT
NA | TRBJ1-3 | TRBV7-8 | NA | CASSSDRRSGNTIYF | TGTGCCAGCAGCTCCGACAGACGCTCTGGAAACACCATATATTTT
NA | TRBJ2-2 | TRBV6-2/TRBV6-3 | NA | CASSYSPGLKNTGELFF | TGTGCCAGCAGTTACTCTCCGGGACTTAAGAACACCGGGGAGCTGTTTTTT
NA | TRBJ1-5 | TRBV24-1 | NA | CATSDHSNQPQHF | TGTGCCACCAGTGACCATAGCAATCAGCCCCAGCATTTT
TRBD1 | TRBJ1-5 | TRBV5-5 | NA | CASSLTGERQPQHF | TGTGCCAGCAGCTTGACAGGGGAGAGGCAGCCCCAGCATTTT
TRBD1 | TRBJ2-5 | TRBV2 | once | CSQGGPYQETQYF | TGTTCTCAAGGGGGCCCGTACCAAGAGACCCAGTACTTC
NA | TRBJ1-2 | TRBV6-2/TRBV6-3 | NA | CASSYDRWNYGYTF | TGTGCCAGCAGTTACGATCGGTGGAACTATGGCTACACCTTC
NA | TRBJ1-5 | TRBV19 | NA | CASSIRGHNQPQHF | TGTGCCAGTAGTATAAGAGGGCACAATCAGCCCCAGCATTTT
NA | TRBJ1-1 | TRBV15 | NA | CATREDPRGEAFF | TGTGCCACCAGAGAAGACCCCCGAGGTGAAGCTTTCTTT
TRBD1 | TRBJ2-1 | TRBV28 | NA | CASSSRDSFQFF | TGTGCCAGCAGTAGCCGGGACAGCTTTCAGTTCTTC
TRBD1 | TRBJ1-4 | TRBV27 | NA | CASRLAGTGSRANEKLFF | TGTGCCAGCAGATTAGCCGGGACAGGGTCGAGGGCTAATGAAAAACTGTTTTTT
TRBD1 | TRBJ1-5 | TRBV4-2 | NA | CASSQDAGQGDWQPQHF | TGTGCCAGCAGCCAAGACGCGGGACAGGGGGACTGGCAGCCCCAGCATTTT
TRBD1 | TRBJ1-1 | TRBV7-8 | NA | CASSRTGGVDTEAFF | TGTGCCAGCAGCCGAACAGGGGGCGTCGACACTGAAGCTTTCTTT
TRBD2 | TRBJ2-1 | TRBV7-8 | NA | CASSLVGGSSYNEQFF | TGTGCCAGCAGCTTAGTTGGCGGGAGCTCCTACAATGAGCAGTTCTTC
NA | TRBJ2-2 | TRBV7-2 | NA | CASSFPGEGTGELFF | TGTGCCAGCAGCTTCCCGGGAGAGGGCACCGGGGAGCTGTTTTTT
NA | TRBJ2-5 | TRBV5-6 | NA | CASSLWGVGPQETQYF | TGTGCCAGCAGCTTGTGGGGAGTGGGCCCCCAAGAGACCCAGTACTTC
TRBD2 | TRBJ2-3 | TRBV6-6 | few | CASSPSRSGTTGTDTQYF | TGTGCCAGCAGTCCCAGTAGGAGCGGGACCACCGGAACAGATACGCAGTATTTT
NA | TRBJ2-7 | TRBV7-7 | NA | CASSLSAYEQYF | TGTGCTAGCAGCTTATCGGCCTACGAGCAGTACTTC
NA | TRBJ2-7 | TRBV7-2 | NA | CASSSHYEQYF | TGTGCCAGCAGCTCACATTACGAGCAGTACTTC
NA | TRBJ2-1 | TRBV5-1 | NA | CASTQGDEQFF | TGCGCCAGCACCCAGGGCGATGAGCAGTTCTTC